This T cell receptor (beta chain) appears in the sequencing data of a study of post-analysis software for immune sequencing data. Study-wide context: There were relapsing-remitting, secondary progressive and progressive-relapsing multiple sclerosis among the disease courses included.

Study-wide results and caveats: Five or six TRBV segments were significantly more frequent in patients than in controls. TRBV5-6, TRBV5-1 and TRBV20-1 were among these segments. Samples from one preparation batch, clustered by F measure, grouped strongly together. Diversity measured as normalized Chao1 was significantly lower in multiple sclerosis patients than in controls.

Note on this clonotype: Its specificity is not known.

There are 13 residues in the CDR3. The germline V gene has CDR1 SQVTM and CDR2 ANQGSEA. V was cut by 6 bases and J by 2 bases, with 12 bases left in between. Prepared libraries of TCR beta cDNA carried unique molecular identifiers. TCRdb passed the PCR reads through MiXCR, listing each CDR3 protein once. The data contain about 430,000 distinct CDR3 sequences, approximately 38% of them singletons. The rearrangement uses TRBV29-1 and TRBJ2-3; a possible D gene is TRBD2 (5 bases). This sequence was found in a girl aged 2-10 years with multiple sclerosis. The material sequenced was blood. CDR3 DNA: TGCAGCGTGCCCGGGATCAACACAGATACGCAGTATTTT. Protein sequence: CSVPGINTDTQYF.